The rows below give T cell receptor beta chains drawn from one sample of a study of blood T cells in healthy people across ages. A single record per CDR3 protein comes from TCRdb applying MiXCR to the 5' RACE reads. The top ten clones hold 11% of a sample with 1.5 million to 2 million distinct CDR3 sequences, roughly 30% of them seen once. Sequenced input: blood. The receptors come from a woman in her 30s in good health. The CDR3 runs from the conserved cysteine through the conserved F or W. D genes are given only for firm matches. Some rows mark clone size as missing; the rest say once, few, many or name a class of expanded clone.

d_call,cdr3_length,v_call,j_call,clone_size,cdr3_nt,cdr3_aa
TRBD2,16,TRBV7-3,TRBJ2-2,.,TGTGCCAGCAGCTTAGGGGCTAGCGGAGGCACCGGGGAGCTGTTTTTT,CASSLGASGGTGELFF
TRBD2,16,TRBV20-1,TRBJ2-1,.,TGCAGTGCTAGAGGTCGGCGGGGGGGCTCCTACAATGAGCAGTTCTTC,CSARGRRGGSYNEQFF
.,16,TRBV9,TRBJ1-2,few,TGTGCCAGCAGCGTAGTCCCCGTCGACAGTGGGGATGGCTACACCTTC,CASSVVPVDSGDGYTF
TRBD2,16,TRBV20-1,TRBJ2-1,few,TGCAGTGCTAGAGGGACTAGCGGGGGTGTTTGGAATGAGCAGTTCTTC,CSARGTSGGVWNEQFF
.,16,TRBV4-2,TRBJ2-7,many,TGTGCCAGCAGCCAAGACGTAGCCGCCCCCTCCTACGAGCAGTACTTC,CASSQDVAAPSYEQYF
.,10,TRBV29-1,TRBJ1-4,few,TGCAGCGTGTGGGCTGAAAAACTGTTTTTT,CSVWAEKLFF
.,15,TRBV5-6,TRBJ1-1,.,TGTGCCAGCACCGATCCGAGACAGTTGTTCACTGAAGCTTTCTTT,CASTDPRQLFTEAFF
TRBD2,15,TRBV11-2,TRBJ2-1,.,TGTGCCAGCAGCTTAGCTTATAGCGGGAGGAATGAGCAGTTCTTC,CASSLAYSGRNEQFF
.,12,TRBV3-1,TRBJ2-1,many,TGTGCCAGCAGCCAAGGGACGGGTGAGCAGTTCTTC,CASSQGTGEQFF
TRBD2,15,TRBV20-1,TRBJ2-3,few,TGCAGTGCTAGGGGACTAGCTTTATCGTCAGTTACGCAGTATTTT,CSARGLALSSVTQYF
TRBD1,14,TRBV3-1,TRBJ1-1,few,TGTGCCAGCAGCCACCCGGGACAGGGGACTGAAGCTTTCTTT,CASSHPGQGTEAFF
.,12,TRBV15,TRBJ2-5,many,TGTGCCACCAGCAGACAGGCTGGGGGCCAGTACTTC,CATSRQAGGQYF
.,12,TRBV29-1,TRBJ2-7,many,TGCAGCGTTGTAATCTCACCGCAGGAGCAGTACTTC,CSVVISPQEQYF
TRBD2,14,TRBV10-3,TRBJ2-5,.,TGTGCCATCAGTATAGCGGGGGGCTCGGAGACCCAGTACTTC,CAISIAGGSETQYF
.,15,TRBV3-1,TRBJ1-2,.,TGTGCCAGCAGCCAACCAGGGAGAGCCAGGGATGGCTACACCTTC,CASSQPGRARDGYTF
.,17,TRBV4-1,TRBJ1-4,few,TGCGCCAGCAGCCAAGAATCCAATCGGGCAACTAATGAAAAACTGTTTTTT,CASSQESNRATNEKLFF
.,15,TRBV20-1,TRBJ2-5,.,TGCAGTGCTAGGGAACCCCTCGCTGGGCCAGAGACCCAGTACTTC,CSAREPLAGPETQYF
.,14,TRBV5-1,TRBJ2-1,.,TGCGCCAGCAGCGCCGGGTACAGTCGTAATGAGCAGTTCTTC,CASSAGYSRNEQFF
TRBD1,16,TRBV20-1,TRBJ1-5,.,TGCAGTGCTATAATCTTTACCGGGACAGACAATCAGCCCCAGCATTTT,CSAIIFTGTDNQPQHF
.,13,TRBV27,TRBJ2-1,few,TGTGCCAGCAGTTCTATCTGGGGAAGGGAGCAGTTCTTC,CASSSIWGREQFF
.,14,TRBV9,TRBJ1-2,once,TGTACCAGCAGCGCACCGAGTGGGGGTCGGGGCTACACCTTC,CTSSAPSGGRGYTF
.,16,TRBV12-3/TRBV12-4,TRBJ2-7,few,TGTGCCAGCAGTGAGGGGGGGGGGCCTAGCTCCTACGAGCAGTACTTC,CASSEGGGPSSYEQYF
TRBD1,12,TRBV20-1,TRBJ2-7,.,TGCAGTGCTGACAGGGGGAGGTACGAGCAGTACTTC,CSADRGRYEQYF
.,16,TRBV6-1,TRBJ1-6,few,TGTGCCAGCAGTGAAACGACAGGCCGCTATAATTCACCCCTCCACTTT,CASSETTGRYNSPLHF
.,12,TRBV29-1,TRBJ2-7,many,TGCAGCGTTGCGGCCAGCTCCTACGAGCAGTACTTC,CSVAASSYEQYF
.,15,TRBV3-1,TRBJ2-1,.,TGTGCCAGCAGCCAAGGCCCGTCCGCGTTCTATGAGCAGTTCTTC,CASSQGPSAFYEQFF
TRBD2,20,TRBV4-1,TRBJ2-3,.,TGCGCCAGCAGCCAAACGGGGACTAGCGGGCACAATACAGCCACAGATACGCAGTATTTT,CASSQTGTSGHNTATDTQYF
.,16,TRBV27,TRBJ1-4,.,TGTGCCAGCAGTCTGACAGTCTCGGTTAATAATGAAAAACTGTTTTTT,CASSLTVSVNNEKLFF
.,16,TRBV5-5,TRBJ2-7,few,TGTGCCAGCAGCTTGGAATCACAGGGTGGGTCCTACGAGCAGTACTTC,CASSLESQGGSYEQYF
TRBD1,13,TRBV11-2,TRBJ2-5,.,TGTGCCAGCAGCAAACAGGGGGCCGAGACCCAGTACTTC,CASSKQGAETQYF
.,12,TRBV20-1,TRBJ2-1,few,TGCAGTGCTATGACACCCTACAATGAGCAGTTCTTC,CSAMTPYNEQFF
TRBD2,18,TRBV7-9,TRBJ2-1,.,TGTGCCAGCAGCTTAGTTGGTAGCGGGGATAGCTCCTACAATGAGCAGTTCTTC,CASSLVGSGDSSYNEQFF
.,13,TRBV14,TRBJ1-1,few,TGTGCCAGCAGCCAGATATTGAACACTGAAGCTTTCTTT,CASSQILNTEAFF
TRBD1,16,TRBV20-1,TRBJ2-1,few,TGCAGTGCTAGATCTATACAGGGGAGCTCCTACAATGAGCAGTTCTTC,CSARSIQGSSYNEQFF
TRBD1,13,TRBV7-9,TRBJ1-1,.,TGTGCCAGCAGCTACGGACAGGGTCCCCTTGCTTTCTTT,CASSYGQGPLAFF
TRBD1,16,TRBV11-2,TRBJ1-2,.,TGTGCCAGCAGGCCACCCCGGGACAGGCTTAAGGGTGGCTACACCTTC,CASRPPRDRLKGGYTF
TRBD2,15,TRBV20-1,TRBJ2-1,few,TGCAGTGCCCGTCCCGGACTAGCGGGAGTGGATGAGCAGTTCTTC,CSARPGLAGVDEQFF
.,15,TRBV18,TRBJ2-3,.,TGTGCCAGCTCATCTCTCCGCGGGAGCACAGATACGCAGTATTTT,CASSSLRGSTDTQYF
.,16,TRBV6-2/TRBV6-3,TRBJ1-1,few,TGTGCCAGCAGTTACTCCCACAGGAGGTTGGACACTGAAGCTTTCTTT,CASSYSHRRLDTEAFF
.,18,TRBV7-6,TRBJ2-1,.,TGTGCCAGCAGCTTAGGTGGCAGACTGACACCCCCTAGGAATGAGCAGTTCTTC,CASSLGGRLTPPRNEQFF
.,14,TRBV7-6,TRBJ1-5,few,TGTGCCAGCAGCGAGACAGGATTCGGTCAGCCCCAGCATTTT,CASSETGFGQPQHF
TRBD1,12,TRBV12-3/TRBV12-4,TRBJ2-1,.,TGTGCCAGCAGTCCGGACAGGGGCGTTCGGTTCTTC,CASSPDRGVRFF
.,14,TRBV20-1,TRBJ1-2,.,TGCAGTGCTAGAAGGGGGGGGGTAAACTATGGCTACACCTTC,CSARRGGVNYGYTF
TRBD1,13,TRBV29-1,TRBJ1-1,.,TGCAACGTTCACGGACAGGGTAGCACTGAAGCTTTCTTT,CNVHGQGSTEAFF
.,11,TRBV20-1,TRBJ1-2,.,TGCGGTGCTAGCAACAGGGAGAGCTACACCTTC,CGASNRESYTF
.,14,TRBV6-2/TRBV6-3,TRBJ1-1,.,TGTGCCAGCAGGGTTTGGGGGATGAACACTGAAGCTTTCTTT,CASRVWGMNTEAFF
.,13,TRBV29-1,TRBJ1-2,.,TGCAGCGTTGGTCCAGGGGAGAGGTATGGCTACACCTTC,CSVGPGERYGYTF
.,14,TRBV5-6,TRBJ2-3,.,TGTGCCAGCAGCTCTCTGGCACGCACAGATACGCAGTATTTT,CASSSLARTDTQYF
.,16,TRBV4-1,TRBJ2-1,few,TGCGCCAGCAGCCAAGGATGGACTTCCTCCTACAATGAGCAGTTCTTC,CASSQGWTSSYNEQFF
.,14,TRBV6-1,TRBJ1-2,.,TGTGCCAGCAGTGAAATAATCCTTCTTCTAGGCTACACCTTC,CASSEIILLLGYTF
.,15,TRBV4-1,TRBJ1-3,.,TGCGCCAGCAGCACAGACAGCCGCGGTGGAAACACCATATATTTT,CASSTDSRGGNTIYF